The clone carrying this T cell receptor (beta chain) has more than one count but fewer than ten. Its cognate antigen is unknown. MiXCR was run by TCRdb on the RACE reads, yielding one entry per CDR3 protein. The sample contains about 290,000 distinct CDR3 sequences, roughly 7.4% of which appear only once. This entry comes from a study of human T cells and chemical hapten exposure. Study details: Throughout the roughly 24-week study, diphenylcyclopropenone was applied weekly to the patients' scalps.

Germline V gene data show CDR1 as KGHDR and CDR2 as SFDVKD. The CDR3 runs 13 residues. The V and J ends lost 9 bases and 1 base respectively, with 11 bases between them. Notes on the study in general: Relative to controls, expanded TCRs formed significantly more large CDR3 similarity clusters.

Noted time point: pre-sensitization, week 0. Documented treatment: therapeutic diphenylcyclopropenone sensitization with weekly scalp DPC. The chain is built from TRBV24-1 and TRBJ1-1; weak D call: TRBD1 (5 bases). The sample here was whole blood, taken in connection with sensitization to the hapten diphenylcyclopropenone (DPC). The clonotype originates from a man aged 18 to 30 with alopecia areata. Some clones in this sample may be carry-over from other donors' samples. CDR3 in DNA: TGTGCCACCCCCGGGGGGGAGAACACTGAAGCTTTCTTT. Its protein product is CATPGGENTEAFF.